This T cell receptor (beta chain) was retrieved from a study of blood T cells in healthy people across ages. It was with a sample-barcoded 5' primer and a J-beta primer mix that a second PCR of roughly 7 to 12 cycles was run. All cDNA molecules were each tagged by a template-switch adaptor with 12 random nucleotides. Each CDR3 protein gets one entry after TCRdb re-called the 5' RACE reads with MiXCR. The repertoire holds approximately 790,000 distinct CDR3 sequences, approximately 67% seen once, with 28% in the top ten. Points on this clonotype: Antigen unknown.

Study results and limitations: The study regarded diversity estimates from one million T cells as underestimates.

It was approximately 10 milliliters of peripheral blood that were drawn from each donor. Sequencing was performed on blood. This TCR was sampled from a man under 40 in good health.

Here the CDR3 reads CASSSPLGTAPLNSPLHF. DNA of the CDR3: TGTGCCAGCAGTTCTCCCCTCGGGACAGCGCCCCTTAATTCACCCCTCCACTTT. The J gene is TRBJ1-6, the V gene TRBV28; 7 bases are a match to TRBD1. V trimming: 4 bases; J trimming: 6 bases; junction bases outside the gene matches: 15. Germline V gene sequence: CDR1 MDHEN, CDR2 SYDVKM. This CDR3 spans 18 amino acids.